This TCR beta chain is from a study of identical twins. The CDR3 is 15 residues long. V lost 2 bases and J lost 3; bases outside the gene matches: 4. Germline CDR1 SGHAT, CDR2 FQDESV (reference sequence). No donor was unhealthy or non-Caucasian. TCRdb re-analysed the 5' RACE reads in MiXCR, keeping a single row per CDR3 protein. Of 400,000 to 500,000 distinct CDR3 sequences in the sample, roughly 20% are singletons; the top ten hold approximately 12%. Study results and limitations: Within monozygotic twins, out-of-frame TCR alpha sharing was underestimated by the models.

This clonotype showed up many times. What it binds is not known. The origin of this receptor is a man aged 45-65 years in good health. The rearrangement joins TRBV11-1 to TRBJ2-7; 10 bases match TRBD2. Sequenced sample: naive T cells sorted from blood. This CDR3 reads CASSLKLAGDYEQYF. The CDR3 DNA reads TGTGCCAGCAGCTTAAAGCTAGCGGGAGACTACGAGCAGTACTTC.